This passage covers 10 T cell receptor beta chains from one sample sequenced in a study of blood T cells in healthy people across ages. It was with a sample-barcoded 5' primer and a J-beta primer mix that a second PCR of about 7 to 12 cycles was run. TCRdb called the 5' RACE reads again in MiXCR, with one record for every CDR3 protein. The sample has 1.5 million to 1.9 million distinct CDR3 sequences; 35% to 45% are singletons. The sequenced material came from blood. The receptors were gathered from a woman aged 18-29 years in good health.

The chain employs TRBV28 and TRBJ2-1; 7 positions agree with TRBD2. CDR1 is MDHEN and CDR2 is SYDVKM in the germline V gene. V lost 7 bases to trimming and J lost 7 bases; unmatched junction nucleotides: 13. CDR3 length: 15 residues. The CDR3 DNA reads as TGTGCCAGCACCGAGGGAGGGAGGGCCGGGAATGAGCAGTTCTTC. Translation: CASTEGGRAGNEQFF.

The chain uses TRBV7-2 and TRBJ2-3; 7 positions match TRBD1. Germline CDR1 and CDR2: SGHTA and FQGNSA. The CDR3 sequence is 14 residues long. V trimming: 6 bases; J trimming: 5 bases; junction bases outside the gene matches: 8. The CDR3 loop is CASRFDRAGDTQYF. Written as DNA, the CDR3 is TGTGCCAGCAGATTTGACAGGGCCGGAGATACGCAGTATTTT.

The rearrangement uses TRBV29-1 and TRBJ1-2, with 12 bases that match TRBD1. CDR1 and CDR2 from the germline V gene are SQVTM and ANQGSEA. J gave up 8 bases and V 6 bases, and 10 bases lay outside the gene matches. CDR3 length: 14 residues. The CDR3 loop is CSVAGQGAVGGYTF. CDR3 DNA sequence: TGCAGCGTGGCGGGACAGGGGGCTGTAGGAGGCTACACCTTC.

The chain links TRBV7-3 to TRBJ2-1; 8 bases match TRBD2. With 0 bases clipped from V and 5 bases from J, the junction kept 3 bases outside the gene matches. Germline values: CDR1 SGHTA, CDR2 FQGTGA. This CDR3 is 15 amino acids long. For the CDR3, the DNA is TGTGCCAGCAGCTTAACTAGCGGGACCGACAATGAGCAGTTCTTC. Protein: CASSLTSGTDNEQFF.

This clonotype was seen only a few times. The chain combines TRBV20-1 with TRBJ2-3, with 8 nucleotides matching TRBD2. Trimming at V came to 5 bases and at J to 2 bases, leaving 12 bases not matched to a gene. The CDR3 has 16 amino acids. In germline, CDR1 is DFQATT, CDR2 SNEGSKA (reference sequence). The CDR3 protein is CSAVQSGTRATDTQYF. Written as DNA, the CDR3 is TGCAGTGCTGTTCAATCCGGGACTAGGGCCACAGATACGCAGTATTTT.

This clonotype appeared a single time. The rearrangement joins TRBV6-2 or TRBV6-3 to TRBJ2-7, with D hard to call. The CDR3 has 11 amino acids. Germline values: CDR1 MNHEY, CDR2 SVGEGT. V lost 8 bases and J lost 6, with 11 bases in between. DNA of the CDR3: TGTGCCAGCTTGCAAGGGCTCGAGCAGTACTTC. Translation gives CASLQGLEQYF.

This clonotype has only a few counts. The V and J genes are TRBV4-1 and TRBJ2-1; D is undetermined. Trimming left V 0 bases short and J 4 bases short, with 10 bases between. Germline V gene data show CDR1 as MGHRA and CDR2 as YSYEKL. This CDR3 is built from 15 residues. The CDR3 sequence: CASSQEAAIYNEQFF. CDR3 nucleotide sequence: TGCGCCAGCAGCCAAGAGGCAGCAATTTACAATGAGCAGTTCTTC.

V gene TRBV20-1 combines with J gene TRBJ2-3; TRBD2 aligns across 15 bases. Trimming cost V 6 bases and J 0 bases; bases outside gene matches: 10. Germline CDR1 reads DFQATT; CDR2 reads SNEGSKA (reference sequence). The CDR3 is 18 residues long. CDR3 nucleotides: TGCAGTGCATCAAGGACTAGCGGGGGGGACCCTAGCACAGATACGCAGTATTTT. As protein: CSASRTSGGDPSTDTQYF.

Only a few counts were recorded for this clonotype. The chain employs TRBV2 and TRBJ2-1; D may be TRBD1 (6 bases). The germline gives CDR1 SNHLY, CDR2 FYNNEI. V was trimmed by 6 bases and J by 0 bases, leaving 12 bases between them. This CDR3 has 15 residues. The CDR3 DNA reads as TGTGCCAGCAGACAGGGCCAAAGCTCCTACAATGAGCAGTTCTTC. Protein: CASRQGQSSYNEQFF.

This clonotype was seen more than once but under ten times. The CDR3 loop reads CASSERSQGNTEAFF. The CDR3 DNA reads as TGTGCCAGCAGTGAACGGTCACAGGGAAACACTGAAGCTTTCTTT. V is TRBV25-1 and J is TRBJ1-1; D is perhaps TRBD1 (6 bases). CDR1 and CDR2 from the germline V gene are MGHDK and SYGVNS. Trimming left V 2 bases short and J 2 bases short, with 12 bases between. CDR3 length: 15 residues.